This TCR beta chain emerged from a study of early T cells in non-severe SARS-CoV-2 infection. Study-level background: Whole-blood bulk RNA, unsorted, was sequenced, and chains were unpaired.

General study results and limits: The study's VDJdb matching favored anti-spike CD8 responses and missed private and CD4 specificities.

J was trimmed by 3 bases and V by 4 bases; bases with no gene match: 6. Per the germline V gene, CDR1 is SGDLS and CDR2 is YYNGEE. The CDR3 loop spans 15 amino acids. This clonotype was counted only a few times. The antigen remains undetermined. Unique molecular identifiers were affixed to single, distinct cDNA molecules. TCRdb processed the 5' RACE reads anew with MiXCR; each CDR3 protein has one entry. This table holds around 98,000 distinct CDR3 sequences, approximately 10% found once. The J gene is TRBJ2-7, the V gene TRBV9; TRBD2 matches 11 bases. This clonotype was sampled from an adult who was a healthcare worker with PCR-confirmed SARS-CoV-2 infection or an uninfected control (not recorded which). The sample was whole blood. Here the CDR3 reads CASSNLGLAGYEQYF. DNA of the CDR3: TGTGCCAGCAGCAATCTTGGACTAGCGGGCTACGAGCAGTACTTC.